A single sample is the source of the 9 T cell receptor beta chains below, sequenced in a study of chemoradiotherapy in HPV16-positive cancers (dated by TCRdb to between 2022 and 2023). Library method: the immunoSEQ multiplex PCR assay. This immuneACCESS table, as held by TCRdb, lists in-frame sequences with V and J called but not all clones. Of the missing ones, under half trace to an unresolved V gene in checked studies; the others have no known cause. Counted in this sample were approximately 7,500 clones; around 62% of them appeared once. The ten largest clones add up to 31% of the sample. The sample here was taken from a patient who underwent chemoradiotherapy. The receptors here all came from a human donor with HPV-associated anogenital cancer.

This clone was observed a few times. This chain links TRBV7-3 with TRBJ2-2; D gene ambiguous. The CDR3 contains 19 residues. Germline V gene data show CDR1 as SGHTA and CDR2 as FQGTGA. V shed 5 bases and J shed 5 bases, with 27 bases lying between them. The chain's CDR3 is CASSPNPVRLTSGTGELFF. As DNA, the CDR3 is TGTGCCAGCAGCCCGAACCCGGTCCGCCTTACTTCGGGTACCGGGGAGCTGTTTTTT.

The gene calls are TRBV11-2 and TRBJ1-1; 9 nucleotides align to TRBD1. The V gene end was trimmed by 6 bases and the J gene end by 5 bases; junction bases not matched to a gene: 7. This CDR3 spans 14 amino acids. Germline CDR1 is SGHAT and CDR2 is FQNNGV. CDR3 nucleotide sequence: TGTGCCAGCAGTCGGGACAGGGTCGGAACTGAAGCTTTCTTT. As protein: CASSRDRVGTEAFF.

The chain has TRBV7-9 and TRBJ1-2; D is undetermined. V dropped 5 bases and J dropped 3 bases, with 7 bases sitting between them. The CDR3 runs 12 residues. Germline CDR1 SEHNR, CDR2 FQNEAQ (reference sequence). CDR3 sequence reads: CASSPGDYGYTF. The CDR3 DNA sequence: TGTGCCAGCAGCCCCGGGGACTATGGCTACACCTTC.

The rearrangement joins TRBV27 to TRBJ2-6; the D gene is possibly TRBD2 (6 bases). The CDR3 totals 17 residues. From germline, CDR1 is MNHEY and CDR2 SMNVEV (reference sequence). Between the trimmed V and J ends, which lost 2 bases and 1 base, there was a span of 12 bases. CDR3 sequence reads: CASSLGGSSSGANVLTF. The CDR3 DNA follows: TGTGCCAGCAGTTTAGGGGGGTCCAGTTCTGGGGCCAACGTCCTGACTTTC. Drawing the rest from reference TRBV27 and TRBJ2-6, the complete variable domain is EAQVTQNPRYLITVTGKKLTVTCSQNMNHEYMSWYRQDPGLGLRQIYYSMNVEVTDKGDVPEGYKVSRKEKRNFPLILESPSPNQTSLYFCASSLGGSSSGANVLTFGAGSRLTVL.

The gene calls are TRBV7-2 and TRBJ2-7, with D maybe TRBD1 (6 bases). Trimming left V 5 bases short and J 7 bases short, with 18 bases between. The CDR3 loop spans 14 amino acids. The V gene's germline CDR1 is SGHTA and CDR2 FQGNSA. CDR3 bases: TGTGCCAGCAGCCCTAATATGGGGGCTAGTGAGCAGTACGTC. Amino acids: CASSPNMGASEQYV.

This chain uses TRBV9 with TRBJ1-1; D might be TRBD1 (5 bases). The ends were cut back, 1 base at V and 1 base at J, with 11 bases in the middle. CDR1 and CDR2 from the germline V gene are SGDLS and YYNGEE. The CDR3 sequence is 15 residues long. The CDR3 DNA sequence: TGTGCCAGCAGCGTAATGGCAGGGCGGAACACTGAAGCTTTCTTT. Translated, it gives CASSVMAGRNTEAFF.

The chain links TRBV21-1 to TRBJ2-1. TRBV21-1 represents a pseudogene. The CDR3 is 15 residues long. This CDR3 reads CASSKKDPGFHEQFF. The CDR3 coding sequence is TGTGCCAGCAGCAAAAAGGACCCCGGTTTCCATGAGCAGTTCTTC.

The CDR3 DNA is TGTGCCAGCAGTGAGGGGAATACCGGTCCAGATACGCAGTATTTT. Encoded protein: CASSEGNTGPDTQYF. V usage is TRBV6-4 and J usage is TRBJ2-3, with D uncertain. From germline, CDR1 is MRHNA and CDR2 SNTAGT. The CDR3 has 15 amino acids. Trimming removed 3 bases at V and 4 bases at J, with 14 bases between.

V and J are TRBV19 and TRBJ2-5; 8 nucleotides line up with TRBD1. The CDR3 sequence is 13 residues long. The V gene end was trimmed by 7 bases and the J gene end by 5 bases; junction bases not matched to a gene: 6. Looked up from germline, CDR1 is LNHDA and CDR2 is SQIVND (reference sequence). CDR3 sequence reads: CASTGQGRETQYF. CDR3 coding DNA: TGTGCCAGTACTGGACAGGGTAGGGAGACCCAGTACTTC.